The source of this T cell receptor (beta chain) is a study of identical twins. Study-level results: Twin pairs' shared out-of-frame alpha sequences were enriched in low generation probability.

CDR3 size: 15 residues. V gave up 0 bases and J gave up 3 bases, with 12 bases separating them. CDR1 and CDR2 (germline): LGHNA, YSLEER. TCRdb reprocessed the 5' RACE reads with MiXCR, giving one entry per CDR3 protein. The table lists a few hundred thousand distinct CDR3 sequences, just under 10% of them singletons. This clonotype was observed a handful of times. The antigen is unknown. These data were likewise used in another study, on yellow fever vaccine responses in identical twins.

The material sequenced was PBMCs. The clonotype originates from a woman aged 18-29 years in good health. The chain links TRBV4-3 to TRBJ2-7; possibly TRBD1 for D (5 bases). CDR3 residues: CASSQDPGLIYEQYF. For the CDR3, the DNA is TGCGCCAGCAGCCAAGACCCAGGGTTGATCTACGAGCAGTACTTC.